This T cell receptor (beta chain) was sequenced in a study of post-analysis software for immune sequencing data. Whole-study findings and limits: The study found TRBV5-6, TRBV5-1 and TRBV20-1 among five or six TRBV segments more frequent in patients than controls. Pronounced co-clustering by F measure was evident among identically batched samples. In multiple sclerosis, normalized Chao1 diversity was significantly below that of controls.

For this clonotype: As yet, its antigen is unknown.

Built from TCR beta cDNA, the libraries had unique molecular identifiers in them. When roughly 1 to 10 million T cells were used, they gave some 520,000 cDNA molecules. Using its own MiXCR run on the PCR reads, TCRdb lists one record per CDR3 protein. Seen here are 750,000 to 950,000 distinct CDR3 sequences, around 50% observed once, and the top ten hold roughly 4.4%. The CDR3 contains 17 residues. CDR1 is DFQATT and CDR2 is SNEGSKA in the germline V gene (reference sequence). The J segment lost 0 bases and the V segment lost 4 bases, leaving 9 bases of the junction unmatched. The genes are TRBV20-1 and TRBJ2-1; 10 positions agree with TRBD2. This TCR derives from a girl aged 5-17 years with multiple sclerosis. Material for sequencing was blood. In nucleotides, the CDR3 is TGCAGTGCTACCCATTTTCCTAGCGGGAGCTCCTACAATGAGCAGTTCTTC. Translating it yields CSATHFPSGSSYNEQFF.